A single sample is the source of the 25 T cell receptor beta chains below, sequenced in a study of T-cell reconstitution after alpha-beta-depleted transplantation in children. Researchers prepared the TCRbeta library using unique molecular identifiers, the study reports. TCRdb processed the PCR reads anew with MiXCR; each CDR3 protein has one entry. This sample has 450,000 to 600,000 distinct CDR3 sequences, with approximately 30% found just once. Sequenced material: PBMCs from the stem cell graft donor, taken from the stem cell graft. The origin of the receptors is a human donor who donated a stem cell graft to a child with aplastic anemia.

This clonotype was picked up a small number of times. This chain joins TRBV9 and TRBJ2-1, with TRBD2 matching over 9 bases. CDR1 is SGDLS and CDR2 is YYNGEE in the germline V gene. The V segment lost 4 bases and the J segment 4 bases; nucleotides outside the gene matches: 6. This CDR3 is 15 amino acids long. CDR3 in DNA: TGTGCCAGCAGCACCGGACTAGCGTCTTACAATGAGCAGTTCTTC. Translating gives CASSTGLASYNEQFF.

The chain has TRBV29-1 and TRBJ2-4, with 7 bases identical to TRBD2. CDR3 length equals 13 residues. Germline CDR1 SQVTM, CDR2 ANQGSEA. V was clipped by 6 bases and J by 6 bases; unmatched bases: 8. The CDR3 DNA is TGCAGCGTACGGGCCCCTAGCGGAAACATTCAGTACTTC. It codes for CSVRAPSGNIQYF.

This clonotype was seen more than once but under ten times. The chain is built from TRBV6-2 or TRBV6-3 and TRBJ2-7; 10 bases match TRBD2. CDR1 is MNHEY and CDR2 is SVGEGT in the germline V gene. The CDR3 consists of 16 residues. J gave up 2 bases and V 6 bases, and 10 bases lay outside the gene matches. CDR3 sequence: CASRGASGSHTYEQYF. The CDR3 region has the DNA TGTGCCAGCAGAGGGGCTAGCGGGAGTCACACCTACGAGCAGTACTTC.

The chain joins TRBV3-1 to TRBJ2-7; D remains unclear. Germline CDR1 reads LGHDT; CDR2 reads YNNKEL (reference sequence). The CDR3 spans 13 residues. Trimming took off 1 base at V and 6 bases at J, with 10 bases between the two ends. In DNA form, the CDR3 reads TGTGCCAGCAGCCAAGTTCTGGGATCCGAGCAGTACTTC. Protein sequence: CASSQVLGSEQYF.

This clonotype was seen more than once but under ten times. The J gene is TRBJ2-5, the V gene TRBV29-1; TRBD2 matches at 9 bases. J gave up 5 bases and V 5 bases, and 9 bases lay outside the gene matches. CDR3 size: 14 residues. Germline CDR1 SQVTM, CDR2 ANQGSEA. As DNA, the CDR3 is TGCAGCGTTTCCTTAGCGGGAGTGGAGGAGACCCAGTACTTC. Encoded protein: CSVSLAGVEETQYF. Full variable domain (outside the CDR3, taken from reference TRBV29-1 and TRBJ2-5): SAVISQKPSRDICQRGTSLTIQCQVDSQVTMMFWYRQQPGQSLTLIATANQGSEATYESGFVIDKFPISRPNLTFSTLTVSNMSPEDSSIYLCSVSLAGVEETQYFGPGTRLLVL.

This clonotype was seen only a few times. The chain joins TRBV5-1 to TRBJ1-6; no definite D call. The CDR3 sequence is 15 residues long. V was cut by 4 bases and J by 7 bases, with 15 bases left in between. Germline CDR1 and CDR2: SGHRS and YFSETQ. DNA of the CDR3: TGCGCCAGCAGCCTCAGACCCAGTGGAAATTCACCCCTCCACTTT. Amino acid sequence: CASSLRPSGNSPLHF.

This clonotype was counted a few times. The gene calls are TRBV6-1 and TRBJ2-1; 7 bases agree with TRBD1. Germline CDR1 and CDR2: MNHNS and SASEGT. Germline trimming cut 6 bases from V and 1 base from J; bases unmatched to any gene: 6. The CDR3 runs to 15 residues. CDR3 protein: CASSDGTASYNEQFF. CDR3 DNA: TGTGCCAGCAGCGATGGGACAGCTTCCTACAATGAGCAGTTCTTC.

This clonotype has more than one count but fewer than ten. This chain connects TRBV7-2 to TRBJ2-5; D perhaps matches TRBD1 (5 bases). Germline loops: CDR1 SGHTA, CDR2 FQGNSA. The CDR3 has 16 residues. Trimming cost V 5 bases and J 1 base, with 17 bases left between them. The CDR3 DNA reads as TGTGCCAGCAGCCTAGACTGGACAAACCTCCAAGAGACCCAGTACTTC. Translating gives CASSLDWTNLQETQYF.

V is TRBV12-3 or TRBV12-4 and J is TRBJ1-2; D unclear. Trimming cost V 6 bases and J 6 bases, with 14 bases left between them. There are 13 residues in the CDR3. CDR3 sequence: CASSPGSFDGYTF. The CDR3 bases are TGTGCCAGCAGCCCGGGAAGTTTCGATGGCTACACCTTC.

The CDR3 sequence is CASSQRGGLEQYF. The CDR3 DNA sequence: TGTGCCAGCAGCCAACGAGGGGGTTTGGAGCAGTACTTC. The V and J genes are TRBV7-2 and TRBJ2-7; D may be TRBD1 (6 bases). The germline V gene has CDR1 SGHTA and CDR2 FQGNSA. The CDR3 extends over 13 amino acids. V was clipped by 5 bases and J by 7 bases, with 15 bases between them.

The CDR3 reads CASSLSLHRNTEAFF. As DNA, the CDR3 is TGTGCCAGCAGCTTAAGTCTTCATCGAAACACTGAAGCTTTCTTT. V usage is TRBV5-6 and J usage is TRBJ1-1, with unresolved D. V lost 2 bases and J 2 bases, leaving 13 bases between the germline ends. Germline V gene lookup returns CDR1 SGHDT and CDR2 YYEEEE. CDR3 length: 15 residues.

CDR3 region: CASSPATRSGGNTIYF. CDR3 sequence (DNA): TGTGCCAGCAGCCCGGCGACTAGGTCCGGAGGAAACACCATATATTTT. The chain combines TRBV7-2 with TRBJ1-3; no definite D call. The germline V and J ends were trimmed by 5 bases and 4 bases, with 18 bases remaining between them. Germline assignment: CDR1 SGHTA and CDR2 FQGNSA. The length of the CDR3 is 16 residues.

This clonotype was picked up a small number of times. The chain recombines TRBV28 with TRBJ2-4, with TRBD1 matching over 8 bases. Germline assignment: CDR1 MDHEN and CDR2 SYDVKM. V lost 5 bases to trimming and J lost 9 bases; unmatched junction nucleotides: 3. CDR3 length equals 12 residues. The CDR3 loop is CASSPQGVIQYF. As DNA, the CDR3 is TGTGCCAGCAGTCCACAGGGGGTCATTCAGTACTTC. Using reference TRBV28 and TRBJ2-4 for the parts outside the CDR3, the full variable domain is DVKVTQSSRYLVKRTGEKVFLECVQDMDHENMFWYRQDPGLGLRLIYFSYDVKMKEKGDIPEGYSVSREKKERFSLILESASTNQTSMYLCASSPQGVIQYFGAGTRLSVL.

This chain uses TRBV10-3 with TRBJ2-5; 8 bases map to TRBD2. J lost 1 base, V lost 3 bases, and 1 base had no gene match. The CDR3 covers 14 residues. Germline V gene lookup returns CDR1 ENHRY and CDR2 SYGVKD. CDR3 bases: TGTGCCATCAGTGATCTAGCGGGCCAAGAGACCCAGTACTTC. Translated, it gives CAISDLAGQETQYF.

This clonotype has more than one count but fewer than ten. J is TRBJ2-7 and V is TRBV11-2, with 7 bases fitting TRBD2. Germline V gives CDR1 SGHAT, CDR2 FQNNGV. The J segment lost 4 bases and the V segment lost 3 bases, leaving 6 bases of the junction unmatched. The CDR3 is 14 amino acids. The CDR3 coding sequence is TGTGCCAGCAGCTTTAGACTAGCCAGTTACGAGCAGTACTTC. Translating gives CASSFRLASYEQYF.

The CDR3 loop reads CASSPRGQGYGYTF. The CDR3 bases are TGTGCCAGCTCACCCCGAGGGCAGGGCTATGGCTACACCTTC. The chain uses TRBV18 and TRBJ1-2, with D perhaps matching TRBD1 (5 bases). The CDR3 sequence is 14 residues long. V was trimmed by 3 bases and J by 4 bases, leaving 12 bases between them. The germline V gene encodes CDR1 KGHSH and CDR2 LQKENI. The variable domain in full, with the rest retrieved from reference TRBV18 and TRBJ1-2, is NAGVMQNPRHLVRRRGQEARLRCSPMKGHSHVYWYRQLPEEGLKFMVYLQKENIIDESGMPKERFSAEFPKEGPSILRIQQVVRGDSAAYFCASSPRGQGYGYTFGSGTRLTVV.

The chain joins TRBV30 to TRBJ2-1; TRBD2 agrees at 7 bases. V shed 2 bases, J shed 9 bases, and the junction held 16 bases outside the gene matches. Germline assignment: CDR1 GTSNPN and CDR2 SVGIG (reference sequence). This CDR3 is built from 16 residues. CDR3 amino acids: CAWSSGGGSYGAEQFF. CDR3 in DNA: TGTGCCTGGAGTTCGGGGGGAGGCTCATACGGGGCTGAGCAGTTCTTC.

The gene calls are TRBV12-3 or TRBV12-4 and TRBJ1-5, with TRBD1 matching over 11 bases. The ends lost 6 bases at V and 0 bases at J; junction bases unmatched: 10. The CDR3 runs 18 residues. The chain's CDR3 is CASRRSGQGGLSNQPQHF. CDR3 DNA sequence: TGTGCCAGCAGACGATCGGGACAGGGGGGCCTTAGCAATCAGCCCCAGCATTTT.

This clonotype occurred a few times. This sequence joins TRBV7-2 and TRBJ2-1; 11 nucleotides agree with TRBD2. V shed 3 bases, J shed 5 bases, and the junction held 3 bases outside the gene matches. The CDR3 loop spans 15 amino acids. Germline-derived CDR1 and CDR2 are SGHTA and FQGNSA. CDR3 amino acids: CASSFSGRENNEQFF. The CDR3 DNA reads as TGTGCCAGCAGCTTTAGCGGGAGGGAGAACAATGAGCAGTTCTTC.

The chain employs TRBV4-3 and TRBJ1-2, with no clear D. The CDR3 contains 15 residues. The germline V gene encodes CDR1 LGHNA and CDR2 YSLEER. The V and J ends lost 0 bases and 0 bases respectively, with 8 bases between them. DNA of the CDR3: TGCGCCAGCAGCCAAGATGTAACCGCTAACTATGGCTACACCTTC. This codes for CASSQDVTANYGYTF.

This clonotype was detected a few times. The chain uses TRBV3-1 and TRBJ2-1; 7 nucleotides agree with TRBD1. This CDR3 spans 13 amino acids. Germline assignment: CDR1 LGHDT and CDR2 YNNKEL (reference sequence). V was pared by 8 bases and J by 5 bases, with 6 bases of the junction left unmatched. The CDR3 is CASGDRANNEQFF. The CDR3 nucleotides read TGTGCCAGCGGAGACAGGGCCAACAATGAGCAGTTCTTC.

This clonotype was seen only a few times. The chain has TRBV10-3 and TRBJ1-2, with D unclear. Germline loops: CDR1 ENHRY, CDR2 SYGVKD. CDR3 length equals 14 residues. Trimming cost V 2 bases and J 6 bases, with 13 bases left between them. The CDR3 nucleotides are TGTGCCATCAGTGAGGAGGGCCATGGACATGGCTACACCTTC. It translates to CAISEEGHGHGYTF.

The chain is built from TRBV18 and TRBJ1-5; TRBD1 is a possible D gene (6 bases). This CDR3 is built from 15 residues. V was pared by 1 base and J by 3 bases, with 10 bases between. Germline V lookup: CDR1 KGHSH, CDR2 LQKENI. This CDR3 is CASSPRRGNNQPQHF. Here the CDR3 DNA reads TGTGCCAGCTCACCACGGAGGGGGAACAATCAGCCCCAGCATTTT. The full variable domain, completed using reference TRBV18 and TRBJ1-5, is NAGVMQNPRHLVRRRGQEARLRCSPMKGHSHVYWYRQLPEEGLKFMVYLQKENIIDESGMPKERFSAEFPKEGPSILRIQQVVRGDSAAYFCASSPRRGNNQPQHFGDGTRLSIL.

The V gene is TRBV20-1, the J gene TRBJ2-1; D may be TRBD1 (5 bases). Germline V gene sequence: CDR1 DFQATT, CDR2 SNEGSKA (reference sequence). V shed 8 bases and J shed 5 bases, with 16 bases lying between them. The CDR3 has 13 amino acids. The CDR3 coding sequence is TGCAGTCTCGACAGAGCCGTCAACAATGAGCAGTTCTTC. This gives the protein CSLDRAVNNEQFF.

This clonotype appeared a single time. The chain couples TRBV10-3 to TRBJ1-5, with D unresolved. CDR1 is ENHRY, CDR2 SYGVKD, per germline. The CDR3 is made up of 15 amino acids. Trimming took 2 bases from V and 6 from J, leaving 14 bases between them. CDR3 sequence reads: CAISETKGWLQPQHF. The CDR3 region has the DNA TGTGCCATCAGTGAGACCAAGGGTTGGCTTCAGCCCCAGCATTTT.